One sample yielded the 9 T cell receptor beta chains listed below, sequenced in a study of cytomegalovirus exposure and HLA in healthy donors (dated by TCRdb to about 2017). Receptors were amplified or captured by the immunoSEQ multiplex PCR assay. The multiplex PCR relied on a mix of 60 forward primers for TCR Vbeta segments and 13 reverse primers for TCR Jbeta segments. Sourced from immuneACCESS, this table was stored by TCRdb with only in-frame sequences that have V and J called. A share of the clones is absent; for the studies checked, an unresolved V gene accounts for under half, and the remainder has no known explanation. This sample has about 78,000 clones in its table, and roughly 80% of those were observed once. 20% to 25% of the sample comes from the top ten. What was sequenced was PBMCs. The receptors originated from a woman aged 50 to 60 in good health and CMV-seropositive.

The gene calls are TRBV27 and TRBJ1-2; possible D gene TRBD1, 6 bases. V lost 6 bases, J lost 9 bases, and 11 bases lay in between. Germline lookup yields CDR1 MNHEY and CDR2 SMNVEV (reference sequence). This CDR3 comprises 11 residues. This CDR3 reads CASRGGTSYTF. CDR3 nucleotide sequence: TGTGCCAGCAGAGGGGGGACTAGCTACACCTTC.

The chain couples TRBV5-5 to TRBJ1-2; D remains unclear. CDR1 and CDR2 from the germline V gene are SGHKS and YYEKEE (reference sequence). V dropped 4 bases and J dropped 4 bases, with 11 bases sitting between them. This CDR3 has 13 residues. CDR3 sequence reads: CASSPGRFYGYTF. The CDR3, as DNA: TGTGCCAGCAGCCCAGGTCGGTTCTATGGCTACACCTTC.

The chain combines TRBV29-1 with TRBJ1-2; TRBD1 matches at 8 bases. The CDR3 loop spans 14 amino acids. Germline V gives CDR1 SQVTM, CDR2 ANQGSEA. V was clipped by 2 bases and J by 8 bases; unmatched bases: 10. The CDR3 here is CSVESATGEGGYTF. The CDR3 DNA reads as TGCAGCGTTGAATCCGCGACAGGGGAAGGCGGCTACACCTTC. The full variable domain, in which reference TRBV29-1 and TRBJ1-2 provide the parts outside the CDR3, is SAVISQKPSRDICQRGTSLTIQCQVDSQVTMMFWYRQQPGQSLTLIATANQGSEATYESGFVIDKFPISRPNLTFSTLTVSNMSPEDSSIYLCSVESATGEGGYTFGSGTRLTVV.

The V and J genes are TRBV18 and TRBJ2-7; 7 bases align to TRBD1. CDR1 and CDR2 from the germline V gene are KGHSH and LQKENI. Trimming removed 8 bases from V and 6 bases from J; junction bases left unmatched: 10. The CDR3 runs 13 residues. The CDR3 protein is CASTPGQKVEQYF. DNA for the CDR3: TGTGCCAGCACGCCGGGACAGAAGGTCGAGCAGTACTTC.

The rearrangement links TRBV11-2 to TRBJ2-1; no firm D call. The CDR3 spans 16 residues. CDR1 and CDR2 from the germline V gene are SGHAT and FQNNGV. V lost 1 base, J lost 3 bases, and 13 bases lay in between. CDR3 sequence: CASSLAKSPLYNEQFF. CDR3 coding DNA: TGTGCCAGCAGCTTAGCTAAATCGCCCCTCTACAATGAGCAGTTCTTC.

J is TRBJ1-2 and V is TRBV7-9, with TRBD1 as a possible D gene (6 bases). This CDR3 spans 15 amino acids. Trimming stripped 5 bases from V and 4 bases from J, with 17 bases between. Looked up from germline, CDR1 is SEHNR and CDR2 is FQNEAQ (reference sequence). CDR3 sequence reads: CASSTPLADSYGYTF. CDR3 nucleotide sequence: TGTGCCAGCAGCACCCCCTTGGCGGACAGCTATGGCTACACCTTC.

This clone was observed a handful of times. The CDR3 reads CASSFYGTGDTGELFF. The CDR3 DNA sequence: TGCGCCAGCAGCTTTTACGGGACAGGGGACACCGGGGAGCTGTTTTTT. J is TRBJ2-2 and V is TRBV5-1; TRBD1 matches at 10 bases. Germline V gives CDR1 SGHRS, CDR2 YFSETQ. The V segment lost 2 bases and the J segment 3 bases; nucleotides outside the gene matches: 4. This CDR3 has 16 amino acids.

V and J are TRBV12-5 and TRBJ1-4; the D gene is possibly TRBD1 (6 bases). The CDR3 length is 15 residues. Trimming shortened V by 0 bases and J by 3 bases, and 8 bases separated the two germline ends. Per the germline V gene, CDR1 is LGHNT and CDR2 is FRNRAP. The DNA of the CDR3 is TGTGCTAGTGGTTTGGTACAGGGACCTAATGAAAAACTGTTTTTT. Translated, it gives CASGLVQGPNEKLFF.

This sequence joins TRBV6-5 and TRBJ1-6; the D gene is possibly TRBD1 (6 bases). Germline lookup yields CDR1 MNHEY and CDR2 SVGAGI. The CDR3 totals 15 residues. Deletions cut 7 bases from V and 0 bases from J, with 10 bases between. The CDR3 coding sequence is TGTGCCAGCAACCGACAGGTCTCCTATAATTCACCCCTCCACTTT. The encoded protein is CASNRQVSYNSPLHF.